The 17 T cell receptor beta chains below come from one sample, sequenced in a study of T cells in Graves' hyperthyroidism and ophthalmopathy. Regions amplified from RNA transcripts were the TCR beta CDR3 regions. When the TCR CDR3 underwent first-round RT-PCR, the HTBI primer set was used. TCRdb re-derived calls from the multiplex PCR reads in MiXCR, one entry per CDR3 protein. The data show some 490,000 distinct CDR3 sequences, roughly 15% seen once. What was sequenced was blood. All receptors come from a woman in her twenties or thirties with Graves' ophthalmopathy.

This clonotype was seen ten or more times. The chain uses TRBV3-1 and TRBJ2-7; no clear D. The V and J ends lost 0 bases and 3 bases respectively, with 12 bases between them. The V gene's germline CDR1 is LGHDT and CDR2 YNNKEL (reference sequence). The CDR3 loop spans 15 amino acids. As DNA, the CDR3 is TGTGCCAGCAGCCAAGATCCAGGCAACCTCTACGAGCAGTACTTC. Translating it yields CASSQDPGNLYEQYF.

The rearrangement joins TRBV12-3 or TRBV12-4 to TRBJ1-5, with TRBD1 identical over 11 bases. J was trimmed by 7 bases and V by 6 bases; bases with no gene match: 5. CDR3 length: 14 residues. The CDR3 protein is CASRGGTGGQPQHF. As DNA, the CDR3 is TGTGCCAGCAGAGGAGGGACAGGGGGACAGCCCCAGCATTTT.

The rearrangement uses TRBV7-9 and TRBJ2-4; D is uncertain. V lost 4 bases and J lost 0, with 7 bases in between. The length of the CDR3 is 14 residues. Germline assignment: CDR1 SEHNR and CDR2 FQNEAQ (reference sequence). The CDR3: CASSSDLAKNIQYF. The CDR3 DNA reads TGTGCCAGCAGCTCAGATCTAGCCAAAAACATTCAGTACTTC.

This clonotype was seen repeatedly, ten times or more. This chain connects TRBV7-2 to TRBJ2-5; TRBD2 might be the D (5 bases). CDR3 size: 15 residues. V lost 5 bases and J 1 base, leaving 14 bases between the germline ends. Germline V gives CDR1 SGHTA, CDR2 FQGNSA. DNA of the CDR3: TGTGCCAGCAGCGCTCAACTAGGGTCCCAAGAGACCCAGTACTTC. Translated, it gives CASSAQLGSQETQYF.

This clonotype was seen repeatedly, ten times or more. This rearrangement joins TRBV3-1 to TRBJ2-1, with D perhaps matching TRBD1 (5 bases). The CDR3 covers 17 residues. V lost 1 base and J lost 6, with 19 bases in between. Germline lookup yields CDR1 LGHDT and CDR2 YNNKEL (reference sequence). The CDR3 loop is CASSQVSIAATGNEQFF. CDR3 in DNA: TGTGCCAGCAGCCAAGTTTCCATTGCGGCCACAGGCAATGAGCAGTTCTTC.

The chain couples TRBV18 to TRBJ1-4; D ambiguous. Trimming removed 4 bases from V and 8 bases from J, with 17 bases in between. Per germline, CDR1 KGHSH and CDR2 LQKENI. The CDR3 extends over 15 amino acids. As DNA, the CDR3 is TGTGCCAGCTCACGAGGACGGAGAGAGTTAGAAAAACTGTTTTTT. Translating it yields CASSRGRRELEKLFF.

This clonotype was observed at least ten times. The chain recombines TRBV7-2 with TRBJ1-2; D is possibly TRBD1 (5 bases). This CDR3 has 15 amino acids. The germline CDR1 and CDR2 sequences are SGHTA and FQGNSA. V was shortened by 5 bases and J by 3 bases, with 16 bases between the two germline ends. The CDR3 here is CASSDRDPGDYGYTF. CDR3 sequence (DNA): TGTGCCAGCAGCGATCGGGACCCAGGAGACTATGGCTACACCTTC.

This clonotype was recorded at least ten times. The rearrangement links TRBV5-1 to TRBJ2-1; perhaps TRBD2 as D (6 bases). The ends were cut back, 2 bases at V and 9 bases at J, with 21 bases in the middle. Germline CDR1 reads SGHRS; CDR2 reads YFSETQ. The CDR3 loop spans 16 amino acids. Here the CDR3 DNA reads TGCGCCAGCAGCTTTGGGGACGGGAGAAGTATGGTTGAGCAGTTCTTC. This translates into CASSFGDGRSMVEQFF.

This clonotype occurred many times. This chain connects TRBV2 to TRBJ1-5; the D is unclear. V was trimmed by 6 bases and J by 3 bases, leaving 6 bases between them. This CDR3 contains 12 residues. Germline V gives CDR1 SNHLY, CDR2 FYNNEI. The CDR3 spells CASSVLNQPQHF. DNA for the CDR3: TGTGCCAGCAGCGTTCTCAATCAGCCCCAGCATTTT.

Ten or more counts support this clonotype. The chain is built from TRBV6-2 or TRBV6-3 and TRBJ2-7, with unresolved D. The germline gives CDR1 MNHEY, CDR2 SVGEGT. The CDR3 is 13 residues long. V shed 8 bases and J shed 5 bases, with 16 bases lying between them. The CDR3 DNA follows: TGTGCCAGCTCCTTCACGGAACCCCACGAGCAGTACTTC. Translation gives CASSFTEPHEQYF.

This clonotype has ten or more counts. This chain joins TRBV5-1 and TRBJ1-1; TRBD1 might be the D (5 bases). V lost 5 bases and J lost 8, with 13 bases in between. This CDR3 has 12 amino acids. CDR1 and CDR2 (germline): SGHRS, YFSETQ. CDR3 protein: CASSPGTGEAFF. CDR3 nucleotides: TGCGCCAGCAGTCCCGGAACAGGAGAAGCTTTCTTT. The full variable domain, with the rest looked up from reference TRBV5-1 and TRBJ1-1, is KAGVTQTPRYLIKTRGQQVTLSCSPISGHRSVSWYQQTPGQGLQFLFEYFSETQRNKGNFPGRFSGRQFSNSRSEMNVSTLELGDSALYLCASSPGTGEAFFGQGTRLTVV.

The J gene is TRBJ2-2, the V gene TRBV6-1, with 8 positions matching TRBD1. Germline V lookup: CDR1 MNHNS, CDR2 SASEGT. The V segment lost 6 bases and the J segment 7 bases; nucleotides outside the gene matches: 7. The CDR3 loop spans 14 amino acids. The CDR3 DNA reads as TGTGCCAGCAGCCAGACAGGGGCCGGCGGGGAGCTGTTTTTT. Protein product: CASSQTGAGGELFF.

This clonotype was detected ten times or more. The chain has TRBV28 and TRBJ2-1, with unresolved D. This CDR3 is built from 14 residues. Trimming shortened V by 2 bases and J by 3 bases, and 8 bases separated the two germline ends. The germline CDR1 and CDR2 sequences are MDHEN and SYDVKM. Written as DNA, the CDR3 is TGTGCCAGCAGTTTAAGGAGATACTACAATGAGCAGTTCTTC. It codes for CASSLRRYYNEQFF.

The chain has TRBV7-2 and TRBJ2-1; 10 bases match TRBD2. Germline V gene sequence: CDR1 SGHTA, CDR2 FQGNSA. There are 16 residues in the CDR3. After removal of 3 bases from V and 10 bases from J, the junction contained 12 bases not matched to a gene. CDR3 DNA: TGTGCCAGCAGCTTGTTCCTAGCGGGAGAGACGGCGGAGCAGTTCTTC. This encodes CASSLFLAGETAEQFF.

This clonotype has a count of ten or more. The chain uses TRBV6-2 or TRBV6-3 and TRBJ2-3, with 8 bases that match TRBD2. Germline V gives CDR1 MNHEY, CDR2 SVGEGT. After removal of 5 bases from V and 1 base from J, the junction contained 5 bases not matched to a gene. This CDR3 comprises 15 residues. The chain's CDR3 is CASSPAGEGTDTQYF. In nucleotides, the CDR3 is TGTGCCAGCAGTCCAGCGGGAGAGGGCACAGATACGCAGTATTTT.

Many counts were recorded for this clonotype. The CDR3 is CASRVQGNQPQHF. The CDR3 region has the DNA TGTGCCAGCAGGGTACAGGGAAATCAGCCCCAGCATTTT. This chain joins TRBV28 and TRBJ1-5, with D possibly matching TRBD1 (6 bases). Germline CDR1 reads MDHEN; CDR2 reads SYDVKM. The CDR3 has 13 amino acids. Trimming removed 6 bases at V and 4 bases at J, with 10 bases between.

This clonotype was observed a handful of times. This sequence joins TRBV9 and TRBJ2-7; no definite D call. V shed 4 bases and J shed 0 bases, with 11 bases lying between them. The CDR3 sequence is 14 residues long. Germline V gives CDR1 SGDLS, CDR2 YYNGEE. The CDR3 region is CASSPRVTSYEQYF. The CDR3 nucleotides read TGTGCCAGCAGCCCTCGGGTCACCTCCTACGAGCAGTACTTC. Drawing the rest from reference TRBV9 and TRBJ2-7, the complete variable domain is DSGVTQTPKHLITATGQRVTLRCSPRSGDLSVYWYQQSLDQGLQFLIQYYNGEERAKGNILERFSAQQFPDLHSELNLSSLELGDSALYFCASSPRVTSYEQYFGPGTRLTVT.